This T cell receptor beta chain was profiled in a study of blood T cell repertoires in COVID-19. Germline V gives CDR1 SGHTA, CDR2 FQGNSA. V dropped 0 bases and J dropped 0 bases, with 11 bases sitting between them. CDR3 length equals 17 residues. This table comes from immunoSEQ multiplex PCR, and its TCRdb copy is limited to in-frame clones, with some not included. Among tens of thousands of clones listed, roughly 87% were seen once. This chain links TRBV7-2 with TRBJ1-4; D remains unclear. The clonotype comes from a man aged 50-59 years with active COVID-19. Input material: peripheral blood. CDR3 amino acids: CASSLATRVATNEKLFF. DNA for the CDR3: TGTGCCAGCAGCTTAGCGACGAGGGTTGCAACTAATGAAAAACTGTTTTTT. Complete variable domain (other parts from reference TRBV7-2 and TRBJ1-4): GAGVSQSPSNKVTEKGKDVELRCDPISGHTALYWYRQSLGQGLEFLIYFQGNSAPDKSGLPSDRFSAERTGGSVSTLTIQRTQQEDSAVYLCASSLATRVATNEKLFFGSGTQLSVL.